This paragraph covers one T cell receptor (beta chain) sequence. Study processing details: It was from reference gene primer amplification that nucleated cell counts were estimated. Profiled with immunoSEQ multiplex PCR; TCRdb holds only in-frame clones, not every one. D and trimming were read from the DNA, whereas the V and J calls and clone size are those reported in that table. The repertoire has about 55,000 clones, roughly 80% of them found once; the top ten carry about 6%. The data derive from a study of blood T cell repertoires in COVID-19. Overall study context: Acute-phase and convalescent COVID-19 samples originated in the United States, Italy and Spain. Sample material is recorded as cDNA or gDNA derived from T cells, B-cell-depleted T cells, or PBMCs.

CDR1 SGHTA and CDR2 FQGTGA come from the germline V gene. Unmatched junction bases numbered 1, after V lost 6 bases and J lost 1 base. The CDR3 has 13 amino acids. The chain employs TRBV7-3 and TRBJ2-3, with 7 bases lining up with TRBD2. Sequences were obtained from peripheral blood. The TCR originated in a human donor in a cohort sampled during active or convalescent COVID-19. CDR3 coding DNA: TGTGCCAGCAGTCGGGGGGGCACAGATACGCAGTATTTT. It is translated as CASSRGGTDTQYF.